The text below deals with one T cell receptor (beta chain). The antigen remains unidentified. The data were taken from a study of T cell responses to AZD1222 COVID-19 vaccine. General study findings and limits: Clonal diversity may have been underestimated, and the donors were mostly white British, with more females than males. Two AZD1222 doses significantly raised spike-specific TCR breadth and depth over controls. Nearly half of unique spike-specific TCRs reportedly avoided B.1.351 and B.1.1.7 mutated regions.

Assay: immunoSEQ multiplex PCR; the TCRdb copy retains only in-frame clones and omits some. The sample comprises some 150,000 clones, roughly 90% of which are singletons, and approximately 3% rests with the top ten. The source material was peripheral blood, sampled on day 0 of AZD1222 vaccination. This clonotype was obtained from an adult in good health.

This CDR3 is CASNNFGRSNTGELFF. CDR3 bases: TGTGCCAGCAACAACTTCGGGCGGTCGAACACCGGGGAGCTGTTTTTT. J is TRBJ2-2 and V is TRBV7-9; D gene ambiguous. The CDR3 extends over 16 amino acids. Trimming took 7 bases from V and 0 from J, leaving 15 bases between them. Germline V CDR1 and CDR2: SEHNR, FQNEAQ (reference sequence).